Listed below are T cell receptor beta chains from one sample, sequenced in a study of blood T cell repertoires in COVID-19. Assay used: immunoSEQ multiplex PCR; TCRdb lists only in-frame clones, some missing. The sample shows around 230,000 clones, about nine tenths of them seen only once. Sequencing was done on a sample of PBMCs or T cells enriched from blood (not recorded which). The receptors originated from a woman aged 25 to 39 with acute COVID-19. The CDR3 runs from the conserved cysteine through the conserved F or W. Fields, in order: D gene, J gene, clone size, V gene, CDR3 DNA, CDR3 protein. A D gene is named only where the DNA matches it firmly. The size field is filled for only some rows; it gives once, few, many or a size class.

.	TRBJ2-7	.	TRBV27	TGTGCCAGCAGCGTATTGGGGGACACCACCTACGAGCAGTACTTC	CASSVLGDTTYEQYF
TRBD1	TRBJ2-3	few	TRBV4-3	TGCGCCAGCAGCCAAGAAATGGTCGGACAGGGTTCAGATACGCAGTATTTT	CASSQEMVGQGSDTQYF
.	TRBJ2-4	.	TRBV3-1/TRBV3-2	TGTGCCAGCAGCCCCCCTGGAGAAGCCAAAAACATTCAGTACTTC	CASSPPGEAKNIQYF
TRBD1	TRBJ2-1	.	TRBV3-1/TRBV3-2	TGTGCCAGCAGCCGAGGGACAGGGGGCCCTCCCTACAATGAGCAGTTCTTC	CASSRGTGGPPYNEQFF
.	TRBJ1-4	.	TRBV19	TGTGCCAGTAGTATCAGGGGTAGCGAAAAACTGTTTTTT	CASSIRGSEKLFF
.	TRBJ2-4	.	TRBV4-2	TGTGCCAGCAGCCAAGATCGCGGGGGCCTTACCAAAAACATTCAGTACTTC	CASSQDRGGLTKNIQYF
.	TRBJ1-6	.	TRBV3-1/TRBV3-2	TGTGCCAGCAGCCAAGGGTTAGCATATAATTCACCCCTCCACTTT	CASSQGLAYNSPLHF
TRBD1	TRBJ1-5	.	TRBV11-2	TGTGCCAGCAGCTCCACCTGGGACAGGGCAGTCAATCAGCCCCAGCATTTT	CASSSTWDRAVNQPQHF
.	TRBJ2-7	.	TRBV12-3/TRBV12-4	TGTGCCAGCACCGAAACGGGGATATACGAGCAGTACTTC	CASTETGIYEQYF
TRBD1	TRBJ2-3	.	TRBV5-1	TGCGCCAGCAGCTTGGAGTTGATGACAGGGAAACTTAGTTCTCCAGATACGCAGTATTTT	CASSLELMTGKLSSPDTQYF
.	TRBJ1-5	.	TRBV30	TGTGCCTGGAGCAACAGAGTAAATCAGCCCCAGCATTTT	CAWSNRVNQPQHF
TRBD1	TRBJ1-2	.	TRBV10-3	TGTGCCATCAGACGACAGGGGGGGATCGACTATGGCTACACCTTC	CAIRRQGGIDYGYTF
.	TRBJ2-2	.	TRBV10-3	TGTGCCATCGGAGTGACCGGGGAGCTGTTTTTT	CAIGVTGELFF
TRBD2	TRBJ2-1	.	TRBV7-9	TGTGCCAGCAGCCCCCCGGGGCGGGGGGGAAATAATGAGCAGTTCTTC	CASSPPGRGGNNEQFF
.	TRBJ1-1	.	TRBV5-1	TGCGCCAGCAGCTTGGTTTCAGGGGAGGGCACTGAAGCTTTCTTT	CASSLVSGEGTEAFF
TRBD2	TRBJ2-5	.	TRBV29-1	TGCAGCGTTGAACTAGCGGGGGGGAGGATTGGTTTGGAGACCCAGTACTTC	CSVELAGGRIGLETQYF
.	TRBJ2-2	.	TRBV5-5	TGTGCCAGCAGCTTGATTCCAGACGGGGAGCTGTTTTTT	CASSLIPDGELFF
.	TRBJ1-2	.	TRBV11-2	TGTGCCAGCAGCCCAAACCTTCAGGGAGGGTACGATGGCTACACCTTC	CASSPNLQGGYDGYTF
TRBD1	TRBJ1-2	.	TRBV6-2/TRBV6-3	TGTGCCAGCAGGCCTCAGGGGGACTATGGCTACACCTTC	CASRPQGDYGYTF
TRBD2	TRBJ2-5	.	TRBV10-3	TGTGCCATCAGTGAGGGCGGGGGGCTCGAGACCCAGTACTTC	CAISEGGGLETQYF
.	TRBJ2-2	.	TRBV5-1	TGCGCCAGCAGCTTGGGAGGGAGCGCTACTTACACCGGGGAGCTGTTTTTT	CASSLGGSATYTGELFF
.	TRBJ1-1	.	TRBV4-1	TGCGCCAGCAGCCAAGATAAATCAGGGAAGAATGAAGCTTTCTTT	CASSQDKSGKNEAFF
.	TRBJ2-7	.	TRBV7-8	TGTGCCAGCAGCTTAGTCGACAGGAGATCCTACGAGCAGTACTTC	CASSLVDRRSYEQYF
.	TRBJ1-1	.	TRBV2	TGTGCCAGCCGGCGGGGCACTGAAGCTTTCTTT	CASRRGTEAFF
.	TRBJ1-1	.	TRBV6-1	TGTGCCAGCAGTGAAGTAGATGGGAACACTGAAGCTTTCTTT	CASSEVDGNTEAFF
TRBD1	TRBJ1-4	once	TRBV29-1	TGCAGCGTGGCCGGGACAGTCAATGAAAAACTGTTTTTT	CSVAGTVNEKLFF
TRBD1	TRBJ1-2	.	TRBV4-3	TGCGCCAGCAGCCTAGAGCCGGGACAGGGGCTGATCGGGAGGGGCTACACCTTC	CASSLEPGQGLIGRGYTF